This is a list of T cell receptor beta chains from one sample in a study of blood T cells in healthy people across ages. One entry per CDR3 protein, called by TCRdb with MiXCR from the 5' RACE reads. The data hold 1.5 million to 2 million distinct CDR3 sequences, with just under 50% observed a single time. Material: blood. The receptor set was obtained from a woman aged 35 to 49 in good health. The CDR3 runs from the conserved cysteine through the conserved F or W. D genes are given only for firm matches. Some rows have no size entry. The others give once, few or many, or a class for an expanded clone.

DNA: TGTGCCACCACCGCGGGGGGGTCCTCCTATAATTCACCCCTCCACTTT; CDR3: CATTAGGSSYNSPLHF; J: TRBJ1-6; D: NA; V: TRBV15; size: NA
DNA: TGTGCCAGCAGCCAAGATAGTTTGAAAAGTGCTGAGCAGTTCTTC; CDR3: CASSQDSLKSAEQFF; J: TRBJ2-1; D: NA; V: TRBV3-1; size: NA
DNA: TGCAGTGCTAGAGCCCCGGCAAGGAACAATGAGCAGTTCTTC; CDR3: CSARAPARNNEQFF; J: TRBJ2-1; D: NA; V: TRBV20-1; size: NA
DNA: TGTGCCACTCCGGGACAGCGGGACAATGAGCAGTTCTTC; CDR3: CATPGQRDNEQFF; J: TRBJ2-1; D: NA; V: TRBV10-3; size: NA
DNA: TGCGCCAGCAGTGGAGGTCGGGGGGGGCTCAATGAGCAGTTCTTC; CDR3: CASSGGRGGLNEQFF; J: TRBJ2-1; D: TRBD2; V: TRBV5-1; size: NA
DNA: TGTGCCAGCAGCAAAGCGCGTCAGGGAGGGAGCTATGGCTACACCTTC; CDR3: CASSKARQGGSYGYTF; J: TRBJ1-2; D: NA; V: TRBV21-1; size: NA
DNA: TGTGCCGGCAGCTCCACCGGGACTAGCGGTAGCACAGATACGCGGTATTTT; CDR3: CAGSSTGTSGSTDTRYF; J: TRBJ2-3; D: TRBD2; V: TRBV7-2; size: NA
DNA: TGTGCCAGCAGTTTAGGTGGGCAGGGACCCTACGAGCAGTACTTC; CDR3: CASSLGGQGPYEQYF; J: TRBJ2-7; D: NA; V: TRBV5-1; size: many
DNA: TGTGCTAGTAGCTTAGTAGGACCGGACAGGGGGGCGGAGGAGACCCAGTACTTC; CDR3: CASSLVGPDRGAEETQYF; J: TRBJ2-5; D: TRBD1; V: TRBV7-7; size: few
DNA: TGTGCCAGCAGCCCACGGGGGACAGGGGCCTACGAGCAGTACTTC; CDR3: CASSPRGTGAYEQYF; J: TRBJ2-7; D: TRBD1; V: TRBV7-6; size: few
DNA: TGTGCCACCAGTGATCCAAAAAGAGGAGATACGCAGTATTTT; CDR3: CATSDPKRGDTQYF; J: TRBJ2-3; D: NA; V: TRBV24-1; size: NA
DNA: TGTGCCAGCAGCTTAGGAAGGACGACAGGAATTAATGAAAAACTGTTTTTT; CDR3: CASSLGRTTGINEKLFF; J: TRBJ1-4; D: NA; V: TRBV7-9; size: NA
DNA: TGTGCCAGCAGCTTAGACTGGGCAGACTATGGCTACACCTTC; CDR3: CASSLDWADYGYTF; J: TRBJ1-2; D: NA; V: TRBV11-2; size: once
DNA: TGTGCCAGCAGCTATTCCCGGGACAGGGCCCAAAACTACGAGCAGTACTTC; CDR3: CASSYSRDRAQNYEQYF; J: TRBJ2-7; D: TRBD1; V: TRBV28; size: NA
DNA: TGTGCCAGCAGTGCTCTAGCGGGGGGCAAGAGCACAGATACGCAGTATTTT; CDR3: CASSALAGGKSTDTQYF; J: TRBJ2-3; D: TRBD2; V: TRBV6-1; size: NA
DNA: TGCAGTGCTAGAGCTTTGAGACAGGGGTTACATGAGCAGTTCTTC; CDR3: CSARALRQGLHEQFF; J: TRBJ2-1; D: TRBD1; V: TRBV20-1; size: NA
DNA: TGTGCCAGCAGCGGGTTTAGTGGGGAAAAACTGTTTTTT; CDR3: CASSGFSGEKLFF; J: TRBJ1-4; D: NA; V: TRBV5-6; size: NA
DNA: TGTGCCAGCAGTGAATTGGGGACGGAGGGACCCTATGGCTACACCTTC; CDR3: CASSELGTEGPYGYTF; J: TRBJ1-2; D: NA; V: TRBV2; size: NA
DNA: TGCAGTGCTAGAGATGGGCAGTTAGGGGGCTCGAATTCACCCCTCCACTTT; CDR3: CSARDGQLGGSNSPLHF; J: TRBJ1-6; D: TRBD1; V: TRBV20-1; size: few
DNA: TGTGCCACCAGCGCGGGACAAAGAAACCAAGAGACCCAGTACTTC; CDR3: CATSAGQRNQETQYF; J: TRBJ2-5; D: NA; V: TRBV15; size: NA